This T cell receptor (beta chain) was sequenced in a study of regulatory T cells in long-lasting Graves disease. Trimming removed 2 bases from V and 0 bases from J; junction bases left unmatched: 1. From germline, CDR1 is DFQATT and CDR2 SNEGSKA (reference sequence). The CDR3 loop spans 14 amino acids. Construction of the TCR beta libraries employed iRepertoire HTBI primers in conjunction with Arm-PCR of CDR3 regions. MiXCR was run by TCRdb on the multiplex PCR reads, yielding one entry per CDR3 protein. The table shows about 470,000 distinct CDR3 sequences, with around 20% occurring only once. This clonotype was detected many times. What it recognizes is unknown. Study-wide results and limits: The study found TRBV28, TRBJ1-2 and TRBJ2-5 favored in persistent disease. Persistent patients had a count of shared public clonotypes (about 2,500) that exceeded that of new patients (approximately 1,000).

Time point described: persistent/refractory GD, antithyroid drugs over 5 years with positive TRAb. RNA from PBMCs was the source of the TCR library. This receptor was identified in a female donor with Graves disease. The genes are TRBV20-1 and TRBJ2-5; 9 bases match TRBD2. The input for sequencing was peripheral blood mononuclear cells (PBMCs), taken when the disease was refractory, from a patient treated with antithyroid drugs. In DNA, the CDR3 is TGCAGTGCTAGACTAGCGGGGTACCAAGAGACCCAGTACTTC. This gives the protein CSARLAGYQETQYF.